A single T cell receptor (beta chain) is shown here with its context. This entry comes from a study of blood T cell repertoires in COVID-19. Measured with immunoSEQ multiplex PCR; TCRdb has only the in-frame clones, and not every one. This sample has about 150,000 clones, with just under 80% found just once. The CDR3 has 13 residues. V shed 9 bases and J shed 4 bases, with 15 bases lying between them. The V gene is TRBV12-3 or TRBV12-4, the J gene TRBJ1-1; tentative D call: TRBD1 (6 bases). Sequenced: peripheral blood. This TCR derives from a woman over 75 with acute or convalescent COVID-19. CDR3 DNA: TGTGCCAGTACAAGACAGGCCCGCACTGAAGCTTTCTTT. Its translation: CASTRQARTEAFF.